This is a list of T cell receptor beta chains from one sample in a study of CD4 T cells in relation to SARS-CoV-2 and coronaviruses. TCRdb keeps only in-frame clones here, not all; method: immunoSEQ multiplex PCR. The sample includes roughly 18,000 clones, 79% seen only once; the top ten take 11%. Antigens of these TCRs are unknown. Sequencing was carried out using CD4+ T cells from PBMCs, cultured in vitro. Receptors were obtained from a human donor in good health. Each CDR3 is given without its conserved first and last residue. D genes are given only for firm matches. The size entry is marked missing in some rows and otherwise reads once, few, many or a size class.

v_call d_call clone_size cdr3_aa
TRBV10-3 - once AISESEGGGGTDTQY
TRBV5-1 TRBD2 - ASSFSGAGTDTQY
TRBV4-3 - - ASSPQEGANYGYT
TRBV19 TRBD1 - ASSSRQGGHYGYT
TRBV9 TRBD1 - ASSVGTGFNYGYT
TRBV18 - - ASSPPRTASYNEQF
TRBV7-9 TRBD1 once ASSRIGDREGGDIQY
TRBV12-5 - - ASGLSGTEAF
TRBV9 - - ASSVVGEAHEQF
TRBV18 - - ASSPESGGSYNEQF
TRBV6-1 - - ASSEEAASNYGYT
TRBV6-6 - - ASSHSYNSPLH
TRBV30 - - AWSEGGFYEQY
TRBV4-3 - - ASSQDSLSGGTNEKLF
TRBV6-4 TRBD2 - ASSVVAGEETQY
TRBV7-2 TRBD1 - ASSSTGGDHGYT
TRBV29-1 - - SVGLAVADTQY
TRBV5-1 TRBD2 few ASSRTGRGDIQY
TRBV4-1 TRBD2 - ASSHLGLAGIKNIQY
TRBV6-2/TRBV6-3 - - ASSVFSNQPQH
TRBV12-3/TRBV12-4 - - ASSFQGRGYT
TRBV2 TRBD2 - ASRAWTSVDTQY
TRBV14 - - ASSSRLYDEKLF
TRBV5-4 - - ASSLAGLWNTEAF
TRBV7-2 - - ASSNYGTVGEAF
TRBV7-2 TRBD1 - ASSLPLAGGHGGYT
TRBV5-6 TRBD1 - ASSFFIGQGLTGNTIY
TRBV7-7 TRBD2 - ASSTRLAGYQETQY
TRBV5-8 - - ASSSWRDSLQETQY
TRBV5-6 - few ASGRFLVITEAF
TRBV20-1 - - SASADGTYEQY
TRBV3-1/TRBV3-2 TRBD2 - ASSQTGTRNNEQF
TRBV19 - - ASSPSPTYEQY
TRBV6-2/TRBV6-3 - - ASSYSGPPEAF
TRBV4-1 - - ASSWQGGFGGEKLF